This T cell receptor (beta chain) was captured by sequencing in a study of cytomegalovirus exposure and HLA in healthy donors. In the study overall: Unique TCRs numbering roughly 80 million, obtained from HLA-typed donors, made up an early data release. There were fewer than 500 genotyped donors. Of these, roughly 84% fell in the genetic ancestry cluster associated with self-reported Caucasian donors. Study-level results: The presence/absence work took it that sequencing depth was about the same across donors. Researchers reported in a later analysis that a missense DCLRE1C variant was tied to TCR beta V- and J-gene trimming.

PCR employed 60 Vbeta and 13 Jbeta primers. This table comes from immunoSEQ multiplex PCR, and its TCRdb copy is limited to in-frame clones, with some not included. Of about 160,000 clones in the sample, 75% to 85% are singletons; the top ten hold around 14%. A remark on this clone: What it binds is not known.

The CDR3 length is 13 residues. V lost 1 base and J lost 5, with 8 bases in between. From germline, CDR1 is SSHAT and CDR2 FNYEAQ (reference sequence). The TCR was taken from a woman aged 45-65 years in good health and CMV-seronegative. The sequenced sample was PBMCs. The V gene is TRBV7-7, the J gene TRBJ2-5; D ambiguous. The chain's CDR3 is CASSLELWETQYF. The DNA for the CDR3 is TGTGCCAGCAGCTTAGAGCTCTGGGAGACCCAGTACTTC.